This TCR beta chain was profiled in a study of blood T cells in healthy people across ages. Study findings and constraints: Greater diversity and more naive CD4+ cells were seen in long-lived donors than in aged donors.

On this clonotype itself: Its antigen remains unidentified.

Alongside a J-beta primer mix, a sample-barcoded 5' primer served in a second PCR lasting 7 to 11 cycles. TCRdb analysed the 5' RACE reads with MiXCR anew, one entry per CDR3 protein. Here the sample spans approximately 360,000 distinct CDR3 sequences, about 55% being singletons. CDR1 and CDR2 from the germline V gene are MDHEN and SYDVKM. Trimming stripped 8 bases from V and 3 bases from J, with 8 bases between. The length of the CDR3 is 13 residues. The sequenced sample was blood. The gene calls are TRBV28 and TRBJ1-6; D gene unclear. The receptor comes from a man aged 55 to 70 in good health. CDR3 sequence reads: CASAGDYNSPLHF. The CDR3 nucleotides read TGTGCCAGCGCAGGAGACTATAATTCACCCCTCCACTTT.